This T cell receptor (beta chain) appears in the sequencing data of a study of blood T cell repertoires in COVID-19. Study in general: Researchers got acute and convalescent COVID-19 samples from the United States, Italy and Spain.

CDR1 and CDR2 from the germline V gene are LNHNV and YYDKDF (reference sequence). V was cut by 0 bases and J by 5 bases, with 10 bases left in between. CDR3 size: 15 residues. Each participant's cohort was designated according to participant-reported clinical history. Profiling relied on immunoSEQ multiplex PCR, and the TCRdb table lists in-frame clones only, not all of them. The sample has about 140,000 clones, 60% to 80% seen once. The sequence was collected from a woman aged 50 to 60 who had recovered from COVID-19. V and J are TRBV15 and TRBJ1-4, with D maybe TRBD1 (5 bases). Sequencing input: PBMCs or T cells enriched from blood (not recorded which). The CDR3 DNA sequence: TGTGCCACCAGCAGAGATCGACAGCGAAATGAAAAACTGTTTTTT. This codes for CATSRDRQRNEKLFF.